The present T cell receptor beta chain was sequenced within a study of cytomegalovirus exposure and HLA in healthy donors. This clone appeared a few times. Germline CDR1 and CDR2: SGHTA and FQGNSA. The V segment lost 3 bases and the J segment 2 bases; nucleotides outside the gene matches: 4. This CDR3 region has 14 residues. The study ran its PCR with 60 Vbeta and 13 Jbeta primers. Generated by immunoSEQ multiplex PCR, the TCRdb table keeps only in-frame clones and is missing some. The sample holds 85,000 to 90,000 clones; 70% to 85% are singletons and the top ten take approximately 2.8%. The sequenced sample consisted of PBMCs. The rearrangement joins TRBV7-2 to TRBJ2-7; 7 bases line up with TRBD1. This TCR derives from a man aged 25-40 years in good health and CMV-seronegative. CDR3 protein: CASSFLGQAYEQYF. The DNA of the CDR3 is TGTGCCAGCAGCTTCCTCGGACAGGCCTACGAGCAGTACTTC.